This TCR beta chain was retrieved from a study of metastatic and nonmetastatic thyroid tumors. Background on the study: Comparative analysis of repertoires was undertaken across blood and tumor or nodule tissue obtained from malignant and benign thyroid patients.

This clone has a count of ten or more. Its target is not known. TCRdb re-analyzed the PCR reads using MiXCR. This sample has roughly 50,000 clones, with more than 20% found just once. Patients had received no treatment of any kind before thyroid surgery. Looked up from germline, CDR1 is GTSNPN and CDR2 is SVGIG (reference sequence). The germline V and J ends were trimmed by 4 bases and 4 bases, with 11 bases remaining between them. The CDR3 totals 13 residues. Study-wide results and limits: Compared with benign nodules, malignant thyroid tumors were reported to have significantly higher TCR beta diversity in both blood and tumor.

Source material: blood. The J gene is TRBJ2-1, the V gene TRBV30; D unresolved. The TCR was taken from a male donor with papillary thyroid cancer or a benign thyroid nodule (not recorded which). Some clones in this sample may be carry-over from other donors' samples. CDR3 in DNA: TGTGCCTGGACCCCGTTGGGTTACAATGAGCAGTTCTTC. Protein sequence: CAWTPLGYNEQFF. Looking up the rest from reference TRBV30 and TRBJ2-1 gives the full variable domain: SQTIHQWPATLVQPVGSPLSLECTVEGTSNPNLYWYRQAAGRGLQLLFYSVGIGQISSEVPQNLSASRPQDRQFILSSKKLLLSDSGFYLCAWTPLGYNEQFFGPGTRLTVL.